This TCR beta chain was profiled in a study of OX40 agonist ivuxolimab in advanced cancers. Patients who had autoimmune disease history or got systemic immunosuppression were left out. With 6 bases removed from V and 9 bases from J, the gap between germline ends came to 22 bases. Germline CDR1 SGHRS, CDR2 YFSETQ. The CDR3 is 15 residues long. Data came from immunoSEQ multiplex PCR; TCRdb stores just in-frame clones and leaves some out. Among roughly 60,000 clones, 70% to 90% were seen once, and the ten largest hold about 0.62%. The sequence was obtained from an adult with an advanced solid tumor such as melanoma, head and neck, liver or kidney cancer. J is TRBJ2-1 and V is TRBV5-1; D might be TRBD2 (6 bases). The specimen was CD4+ or CD8+ T cells sorted from blood, collected in a trial of the OX40 agonist ivuxolimab. CDR3 residues: CASTQTSLGPGEQFF. DNA of the CDR3: TGCGCCAGCACCCAGACTAGTTTAGGGCCCGGTGAGCAGTTCTTC.